The 21 T cell receptor beta chains listed next were all sequenced from one sample in a study of vaccination and CD4 T cells after COVID-19. No antigen is known for these receptors. Sequenced with the Oncomine TCR Beta short-read assay was DNA taken from cultured CD4+ T cells. TCRdb independently ran MiXCR on the PCR reads; one entry per CDR3 protein. The sample yields around 13,000 distinct CDR3 sequences, approximately 45% seen once. Treatment reported: approximately 9-day PBMC culture with coronavirus spike peptide pools or control peptides (ViraFEST assay). Sequenced: CD4+ T cells from blood, cultured in vitro. These receptors all stem from a human donor who had recovered from COVID-19.

This clonotype was detected only a few times. The gene calls are TRBV6-1 and TRBJ2-2, with D hard to call. The CDR3 consists of 13 residues. Germline values: CDR1 MNHNS, CDR2 SASEGT. The V end was cut by 7 bases, the J end by 7 bases, with 13 bases between. The CDR3 loop is CASILRPGGELFF. CDR3 DNA: TGTGCCAGCATTTTGAGGCCCGGCGGGGAGCTGTTTTTT.

The chain carries TRBV20-1 and TRBJ1-2; possible D gene TRBD1, 6 bases. The CDR3 covers 13 residues. Germline CDR1 reads DFQATT; CDR2 reads SNEGSKA (reference sequence). CDR3 in DNA: TGCCAAACGAGGGACATAGCTAACTATGGCTACACCTTC. Its protein is CQTRDIANYGYTF.

The J gene is TRBJ1-5, the V gene TRBV20-1, with 7 bases lining up with TRBD1. Trimming at V came to 3 bases and at J to 4 bases, leaving 3 bases not matched to a gene. Looked up from germline, CDR1 is DFQATT and CDR2 is SNEGSKA (reference sequence). The CDR3 is 13 amino acids. Written as DNA, the CDR3 is TGCAGTGCTAGTGCAGGGGGAAATCAGCCCCAGCATTTT. Its translation: CSASAGGNQPQHF.

The chain uses TRBV20-1 and TRBJ1-3, with D maybe TRBD1 (5 bases). This CDR3 is 17 amino acids long. The germline V gene encodes CDR1 DFQATT and CDR2 SNEGSKA (reference sequence). V dropped 1 base and J dropped 2 bases, with 18 bases sitting between them. The CDR3 protein is CSARGLRTKGTGNTIYF. CDR3 sequence (DNA): TGCAGTGCTAGAGGTCTGCGGACAAAAGGAACTGGAAACACCATATATTTT.

This clonotype has a single count. V and J are TRBV21-1 and TRBJ2-7; whether TRBD1, the table's D call, matches the DNA was not checked. TRBV21-1 is shown as a pseudogene. The CDR3 consists of 16 residues. The DNA of the CDR3 is TGTGCCAACCGCCGGGACAGGGTGGGAAAGGCTTACGAGCAGTACTTC. Its protein is CANRRDRVGKAYEQYF.

There are a few counts of this clonotype. The V call is TRBV15, the J call TRBJ2-3; TRBD2 matches at 7 bases. V lost 7 bases and J lost 2; bases outside the gene matches: 15. Germline V lookup: CDR1 LNHNV, CDR2 YYDKDF (reference sequence). The length of the CDR3 is 17 residues. The CDR3 is CATIQVGIAGLTDTQYF. CDR3 DNA sequence: TGTGCCACCATCCAGGTGGGGATAGCGGGCCTCACAGATACGCAGTATTTT.

This clonotype showed up just once. The chain couples TRBV6-1 to TRBJ2-3, with unresolved D. Trimming pared 8 bases from V and 0 bases from J, leaving 21 bases between. The germline CDR1 and CDR2 sequences are MNHNS and SASEGT. The CDR3 loop spans 17 amino acids. CDR3 sequence reads: CASQTYELAPSTDTQYF. CDR3 nucleotides: TGTGCCAGCCAAACCTATGAGTTGGCTCCTAGCACAGATACGCAGTATTTT.

This CDR3 reads CASSRDTSYEQYF. The CDR3 bases are TGTGCCAGCAGCCGGGACACCTCCTACGAGCAGTACTTC. The chain recombines TRBV6-1 with TRBJ2-7; weak D call: TRBD1 (6 bases). CDR1 is MNHNS, CDR2 SASEGT, per germline. The CDR3 has 13 amino acids. Trimming stripped 6 bases from V and 0 bases from J, with 9 bases between.

V is TRBV7-2 and J is TRBJ1-3; D not resolved. Deletions cut 1 base from V and 0 bases from J, with 4 bases between. CDR1 and CDR2 from the germline V gene are SGHTA and FQGNSA. The CDR3 has 14 residues. CDR3 nucleotides: TGTGCCAGCAGCTTAGGTGTCTCTGGAAACACCATATATTTT. This encodes CASSLGVSGNTIYF.

This clonotype was picked up a small number of times. CDR3 loop: CASSIGLPGQGYEQYF. The CDR3 nucleotides read TGTGCCAGTAGTATAGGCCTCCCAGGACAGGGTTACGAGCAGTACTTC. The V call is TRBV19, the J call TRBJ2-7, with TRBD1 matching over 8 bases. The CDR3 spans 16 residues. Germline values: CDR1 LNHDA, CDR2 SQIVND (reference sequence). The V gene end was trimmed by 1 base and the J gene end by 4 bases; junction bases not matched to a gene: 9.

The gene calls are TRBV24-1 and TRBJ2-7; possible D gene TRBD1, 6 bases. In germline, CDR1 is KGHDR, CDR2 SFDVKD. V gave up 3 bases and J gave up 3 bases, with 14 bases separating them. The CDR3 totals 15 residues. CDR3 loop: CATSDTVGGSYEQYF. For the CDR3, the DNA is TGTGCCACCAGTGATACGGTAGGGGGTAGCTACGAGCAGTACTTC.

The chain couples TRBV24-1 to TRBJ2-1; 11 positions match TRBD1. The CDR3 consists of 15 residues. V shed 5 bases and J 9 bases; nucleotides not matched to a gene: 8. CDR1 KGHDR and CDR2 SFDVKD come from the germline V gene. The CDR3 here is CATSGAGTGGPEQFF. The DNA for the CDR3 is TGTGCCACCAGTGGCGCCGGGACAGGGGGTCCTGAGCAGTTCTTC.

The chain recombines TRBV20-1 with TRBJ2-7; 9 nucleotides match TRBD1. V lost 6 bases, J lost 2 bases, and 8 bases stayed unmatched. In germline, CDR1 is DFQATT, CDR2 SNEGSKA (reference sequence). The length of the CDR3 is 14 residues. CDR3 DNA: TGCAGTGCCATCTCCGGGACAGGGACCTACGAGCAGTACTTC. It codes for CSAISGTGTYEQYF.

This clonotype was seen a handful of times. The V call is TRBV2, the J call TRBJ1-5, with TRBD1 matching 7 bases. The CDR3 loop spans 13 amino acids. CDR1 SNHLY and CDR2 FYNNEI come from the germline V gene. V lost 7 bases and J lost 2; bases outside the gene matches: 2. The CDR3 loop is CASNGQGNQPQHF. For the CDR3, the DNA is TGTGCCAGCAATGGACAGGGCAATCAGCCCCAGCATTTT.

The chain carries TRBV5-4 and TRBJ2-7, with TRBD2 matching 7 bases. The ends lost 4 bases at V and 0 bases at J; junction bases unmatched: 7. Germline lookup yields CDR1 SGHNT and CDR2 YYREEE (reference sequence). This CDR3 has 15 residues. For the CDR3, the DNA is TGTGCCAGCAGCCCCGGGGGGAGTAGCTCCTACGAGCAGTACTTC. Translating gives CASSPGGSSSYEQYF.

The gene calls are TRBV19 and TRBJ2-1; 8 bases align to TRBD2. CDR1 and CDR2 from the germline V gene are LNHDA and SQIVND (reference sequence). V dropped 8 bases and J dropped 7; count of bases not matched to a gene: 22. CDR3 size: 18 residues. CDR3 loop: CASSLPGWRGEGVNEQFF. CDR3 DNA sequence: TGTGCCAGTTCCCTCCCTGGCTGGCGGGGGGAGGGTGTAAATGAGCAGTTCTTC.

The CDR3 loop is CASSMGQGLSNQPQHF. The CDR3 nucleotides are TGTGCCAGCAGTATGGGACAGGGCTTGAGCAATCAGCCCCAGCATTTT. This rearrangement joins TRBV6-2 or TRBV6-3 to TRBJ1-5, with 9 bases aligning to TRBD1. Trimming took 5 bases from V and 1 from J; bases not matched to a gene: 6. The CDR3 has 16 residues. Germline CDR1 and CDR2: MNHEY and SVGEGT.

As DNA, the CDR3 is TGTGCCAGCAGTCTTCAGGGGCGGACCGGGGAGCTGTTTTTT. Translated, it gives CASSLQGRTGELFF. V gene TRBV12-3 or TRBV12-4 combines with J gene TRBJ2-2, with D possibly being TRBD1 (6 bases). The V and J ends lost 5 bases and 5 bases respectively, with 12 bases between them. CDR3 size: 14 residues.

This clonotype appeared a few times. V and J are TRBV14 and TRBJ1-2; D not certain. This CDR3 has 16 amino acids. Germline V gene data show CDR1 as SGHDN and CDR2 as FVKESK. With 4 bases removed from V and 5 bases from J, the gap between germline ends came to 20 bases. In nucleotides, the CDR3 is TGTGCCAGCAGCCTTTGGTTCAAGATCCGATCATATGGCTACACCTTC. This translates into CASSLWFKIRSYGYTF.

This rearrangement joins TRBV6-2 or TRBV6-3 to TRBJ2-5; TRBD1 aligns across 8 bases. The CDR3 covers 12 residues. V trimming: 5 bases; J trimming: 5 bases; junction bases outside the gene matches: 1. Germline values: CDR1 MNHEY, CDR2 SVGEGT. For the CDR3, the DNA is TGTGCCAGCAGTACAGGGGGGGAGACCCAGTACTTC. This encodes CASSTGGETQYF.

The table lists this clonotype with a few counts. This sequence joins TRBV12-3 or TRBV12-4 and TRBJ1-1, with TRBD1 as a possible D gene (6 bases). V shed 5 bases and J shed 10 bases, with 20 bases lying between them. This CDR3 region has 14 residues. The CDR3 spells CASSTRGQSSSAFF. The DNA of the CDR3 is TGTGCCAGCAGTACCCGTGGACAGAGCAGCTCAGCTTTCTTT.